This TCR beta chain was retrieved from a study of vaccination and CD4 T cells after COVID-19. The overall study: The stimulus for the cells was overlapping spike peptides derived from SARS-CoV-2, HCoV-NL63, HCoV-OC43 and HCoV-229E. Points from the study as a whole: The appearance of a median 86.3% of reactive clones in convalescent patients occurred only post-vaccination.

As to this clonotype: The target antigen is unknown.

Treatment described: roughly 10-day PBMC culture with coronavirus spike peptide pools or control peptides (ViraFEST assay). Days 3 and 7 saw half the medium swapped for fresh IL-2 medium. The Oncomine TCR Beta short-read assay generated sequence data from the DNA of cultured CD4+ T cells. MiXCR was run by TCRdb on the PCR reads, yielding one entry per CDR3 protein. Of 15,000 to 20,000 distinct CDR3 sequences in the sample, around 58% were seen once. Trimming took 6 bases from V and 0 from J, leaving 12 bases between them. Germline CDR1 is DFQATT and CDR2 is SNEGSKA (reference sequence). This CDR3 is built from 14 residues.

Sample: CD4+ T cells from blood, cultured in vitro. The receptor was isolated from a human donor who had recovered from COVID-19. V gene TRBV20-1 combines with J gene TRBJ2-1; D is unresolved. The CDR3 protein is CSAPPVSSYNEQFF. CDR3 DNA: TGCAGTGCCCCACCAGTGAGCTCCTACAATGAGCAGTTCTTC.